Each of the 15 T cell receptor beta chains below was sequenced from the same sample in a study of OX40 agonist ivuxolimab in advanced cancers. TCRdb's copy holds only in-frame clones and misses some; the assay was immunoSEQ multiplex PCR. The sample includes tens of thousands of clones, roughly 80% of them seen just once. The sample in question was CD4+ or CD8+ T cells sorted from blood, obtained in a trial of the OX40 agonist ivuxolimab. These receptors all come from an adult with an advanced solid tumor such as melanoma, head and neck, liver or kidney cancer.

This rearrangement joins TRBV6-5 to TRBJ2-2; weak D call: TRBD2 (5 bases). Germline CDR1 MNHEY, CDR2 SVGAGI. This CDR3 comprises 14 residues. V gave up 0 bases and J gave up 7 bases, with 9 bases separating them. The CDR3 reads CASSYSGGLGELFF. CDR3 bases: TGTGCCAGCAGTTACTCAGGCGGGCTCGGGGAGCTGTTTTTT.

The V and J genes are TRBV15 and TRBJ1-2; 7 nucleotides line up with TRBD1. Losses at the gene ends were 6 bases for V and 2 bases for J; bases not matched to a gene: 6. Germline lookup yields CDR1 LNHNV and CDR2 YYDKDF (reference sequence). There are 14 residues in the CDR3. This CDR3 reads CATRGDRPNYGYTF. The CDR3 DNA reads as TGTGCCACCAGAGGGGACAGACCAAACTATGGCTACACCTTC.

This clone was detected a few times. The gene calls are TRBV25-1 and TRBJ1-2; D gene uncertain. V lost 6 bases to trimming and J lost 8 bases, with 16 bases between them. The CDR3 contains 13 residues. Germline V CDR1 and CDR2: MGHDK, SYGVNS. The CDR3 nucleotides are TGTGCCAGCAGCAAAGGAAAGGGAGGAGGCTACACCTTC. Translated, it gives CASSKGKGGGYTF.

The J gene is TRBJ1-1, the V gene TRBV7-8; D is unclear. Trimming stripped 0 bases from V and 1 base from J, with 18 bases between. This CDR3 contains 18 residues. In germline, CDR1 is SGHVS, CDR2 FQNEAQ. The CDR3 loop reads CASSLADPQGRWNTEAFF. The CDR3 DNA follows: TGTGCCAGCAGCTTAGCGGACCCGCAAGGACGGTGGAACACTGAAGCTTTCTTT.

This clone has only a few counts. Other nucleotide sequences from this sample produce the same CDR3. The V call is TRBV27, the J call TRBJ2-5; D is possibly TRBD2 (5 bases). The CDR3 consists of 13 residues. Germline values: CDR1 MNHEY, CDR2 SMNVEV (reference sequence). The ends were cut back, 9 bases at V and 0 bases at J, with 11 bases in the middle. The CDR3 reads CASRAGNQETQYF. CDR3 sequence (DNA): TGTGCCAGTAGGGCGGGTAACCAAGAGACCCAGTACTTC.

The V call is TRBV18, the J call TRBJ2-2; D is unresolved. The V gene lost 6 bases and the J gene lost 4 bases, with 18 bases spanning the gap. The germline V gene has CDR1 KGHSH and CDR2 LQKENI. The CDR3 length is 16 residues. This chain's CDR3 is CASSPRRGSATGELFF. The CDR3 bases are TGTGCCAGCTCCCCCCGGCGTGGGTCTGCCACCGGGGAGCTGTTTTTT.

V usage is TRBV19 and J usage is TRBJ1-2, with D maybe TRBD1 (6 bases). Germline CDR1 is LNHDA and CDR2 is SQIVND (reference sequence). V lost 1 base, J lost 1 base, and 10 bases lay in between. This CDR3 has 15 amino acids. CDR3 nucleotide sequence: TGTGCCAGTAGTATAGGGACAGAGTTTAACTATGGCTACACCTTC. It encodes CASSIGTEFNYGYTF.

The CDR3 protein is CASVGGPPYGYTF. Here the CDR3 DNA reads TGTGCCAGCGTTGGGGGGCCCCCCTATGGCTACACCTTC. The genes are TRBV28 and TRBJ1-2; D might be TRBD1 (6 bases). CDR3 length: 13 residues. Per germline, CDR1 MDHEN and CDR2 SYDVKM. Trimming removed 8 bases at V and 4 bases at J, with 14 bases between.

The chain links TRBV6-6 to TRBJ1-2; D is possibly TRBD1 (6 bases). This CDR3 region has 12 residues. Germline-derived CDR1 and CDR2 are MNHNY and SVGAGI (reference sequence). The V end was cut by 6 bases, the J end by 2 bases, with 7 bases between. CDR3 amino acids: CASRGTNYGYTF. The CDR3, as DNA: TGTGCCAGCAGGGGGACAAACTATGGCTACACCTTC.

This clone was detected only once. This sequence joins TRBV5-1 and TRBJ2-5, with TRBD1 matching 10 bases. This CDR3 contains 16 residues. Per germline, CDR1 SGHRS and CDR2 YFSETQ. Germline trimming cut 5 bases from V and 2 bases from J; bases unmatched to any gene: 9. CDR3 region: CASSPTGTGAQETQYF. The CDR3 DNA reads as TGCGCCAGCAGTCCTACCGGGACAGGGGCTCAAGAGACCCAGTACTTC.

V is TRBV19 and J is TRBJ2-7; 11 bases line up with TRBD1. J lost 4 bases, V lost 5 bases, and 4 bases had no gene match. CDR1 and CDR2 from the germline V gene are LNHDA and SQIVND (reference sequence). CDR3 length: 14 residues. The chain's CDR3 is CASSWTGGLYEQYF. The DNA for the CDR3 is TGTGCCAGTAGTTGGACAGGGGGCTTATACGAGCAGTACTTC.

The V and J genes are TRBV6-4 and TRBJ2-4, with D possibly TRBD2 on 6 matching bases. The germline V and J ends were trimmed by 7 bases and 5 bases, with 15 bases remaining between them. Germline values: CDR1 MRHNA, CDR2 SNTAGT. The CDR3 is 14 residues long. CDR3 DNA: TGTGCCAGCAAGAATATCGGGGGAGAAAACATTCAGTACTTC. This codes for CASKNIGGENIQYF.

CDR3 loop: CASSSHGGQGGRETQYF. In DNA, the CDR3 is TGCGCCAGCAGCTCCCACGGCGGACAGGGAGGACGAGAGACCCAGTACTTC. The J gene is TRBJ2-5, the V gene TRBV5-1; 8 nucleotides align to TRBD1. The germline V gene encodes CDR1 SGHRS and CDR2 YFSETQ. There are 17 residues in the CDR3. The junction had 14 bases not matched to a gene; V was cut back by 3 bases and J by 4 bases.

The V and J genes are TRBV7-9 and TRBJ2-3; 8 nucleotides match TRBD2. The CDR3 consists of 14 residues. From germline, CDR1 is SEHNR and CDR2 FQNEAQ (reference sequence). J gave up 6 bases and V 6 bases, and 8 bases lay outside the gene matches. This chain's CDR3 is CASSPGGARDTQYF. CDR3 DNA: TGTGCCAGCAGTCCGGGGGGGGCCAGGGATACGCAGTATTTT. The whole variable domain, remainder taken from reference TRBV7-9 and TRBJ2-3, is DTGVSQNPRHKITKRGQNVTFRCDPISEHNRLYWYRQTLGQGPEFLTYFQNEAQLEKSRLLSDRFSAERPKGSFSTLEIQRTEQGDSAMYLCASSPGGARDTQYFGPGTRLTVL.

The rearrangement links TRBV7-2 to TRBJ2-3; a weak D match, TRBD1 (6 bases). The CDR3 runs to 16 residues. In germline, CDR1 is SGHTA, CDR2 FQGNSA. The ends were cut back, 3 bases at V and 0 bases at J, with 13 bases in the middle. The DNA for the CDR3 is TGTGCCAGCAGCTTTGCCGGGACAACTAGCACAGATACGCAGTATTTT. The encoded protein is CASSFAGTTSTDTQYF.